This T cell receptor (beta chain) was sequenced in a study of OX40 agonist ivuxolimab in advanced cancers. On the study more broadly: Eligibility admitted prior anti-PD-1, anti-PD-L1 or anti-CTLA-4 therapy; approximately 40% had some. Study observations and caveats: Those patients achieving a partial response at 0.1-3.0 mg/kg showed among the lowest clonal expansion. Averaged across samples, CD8+ T cells carried more expanded clones than CD4+ did.

Concerning this clone: Its antigen is currently unknown.

Sequenced by immunoSEQ multiplex PCR; TCRdb stores in-frame clones only, minus some. The table records approximately 33,000 clones, 90% to 95% of them present only once. V shed 4 bases, J shed 3 bases, and the junction held 7 bases outside the gene matches. The CDR3 sequence is 15 residues long. Germline V CDR1 and CDR2: MGHRA, YSYEKL. V usage is TRBV4-1 and J usage is TRBJ1-2; 8 bases align to TRBD1. Source: CD4+ or CD8+ T cells sorted from blood, taken in a trial of the OX40 agonist ivuxolimab. The clonotype originates from an adult with an advanced solid tumor such as melanoma, head and neck, liver or kidney cancer. The CDR3 nucleotides are TGCGCCAGCAGCCCCCAGGGGGCTTATTACTATGGCTACACCTTC. Amino acids: CASSPQGAYYYGYTF.